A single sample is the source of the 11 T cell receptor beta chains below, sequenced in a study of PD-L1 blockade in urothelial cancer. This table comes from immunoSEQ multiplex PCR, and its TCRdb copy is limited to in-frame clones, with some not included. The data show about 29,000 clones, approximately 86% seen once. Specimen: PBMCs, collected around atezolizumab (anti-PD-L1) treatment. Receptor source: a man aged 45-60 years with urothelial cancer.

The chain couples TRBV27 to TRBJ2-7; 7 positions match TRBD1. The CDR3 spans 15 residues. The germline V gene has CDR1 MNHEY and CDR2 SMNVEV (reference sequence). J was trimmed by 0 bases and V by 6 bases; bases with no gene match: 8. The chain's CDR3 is CASSKEQGSSYEQYF. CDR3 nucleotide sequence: TGTGCCAGCAGCAAAGAACAGGGGAGCTCCTACGAGCAGTACTTC.

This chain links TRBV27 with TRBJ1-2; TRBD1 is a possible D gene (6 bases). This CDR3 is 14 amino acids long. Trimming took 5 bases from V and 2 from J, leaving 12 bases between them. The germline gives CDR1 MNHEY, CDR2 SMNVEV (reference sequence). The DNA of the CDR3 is TGTGCCAGCAGTCCCGCGGACAGAAACTATGGCTACACCTTC. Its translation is CASSPADRNYGYTF.

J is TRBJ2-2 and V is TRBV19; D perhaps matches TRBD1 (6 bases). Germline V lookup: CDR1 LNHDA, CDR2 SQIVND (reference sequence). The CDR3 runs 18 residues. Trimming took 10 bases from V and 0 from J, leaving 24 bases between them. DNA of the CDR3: TGTGCCACCTCGACAGGCAGGAGGCGGGTCGCGAACACCGGGGAGCTGTTTTTT. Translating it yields CATSTGRRRVANTGELFF.

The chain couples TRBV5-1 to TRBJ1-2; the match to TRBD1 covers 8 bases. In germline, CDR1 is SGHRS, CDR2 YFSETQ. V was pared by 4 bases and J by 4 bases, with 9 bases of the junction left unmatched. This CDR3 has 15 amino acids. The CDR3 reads CASSPETGGPYGYTF. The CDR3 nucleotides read TGCGCCAGCAGCCCGGAAACAGGGGGTCCCTATGGCTACACCTTC.

The CDR3 here is CASRRRSSGANVLTF. The CDR3 DNA reads TGTGCCAGCAGGCGACGGAGCTCTGGGGCCAACGTCCTGACTTTC. This chain uses TRBV5-6 with TRBJ2-6; D gene uncertain. The V end lost 5 bases, the J end lost 0 bases, and 9 bases lay between the germline ends. The CDR3 runs to 15 residues. Germline CDR1 and CDR2: SGHDT and YYEEEE.

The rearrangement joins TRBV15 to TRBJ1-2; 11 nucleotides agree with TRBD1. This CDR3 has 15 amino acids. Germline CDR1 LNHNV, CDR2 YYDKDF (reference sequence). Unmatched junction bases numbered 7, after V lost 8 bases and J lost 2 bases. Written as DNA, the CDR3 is TGTGCCACCGACGCCGGGACAGGGGGAAACTATGGCTACACCTTC. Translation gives CATDAGTGGNYGYTF. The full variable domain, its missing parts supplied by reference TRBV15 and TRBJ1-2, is DAMVIQNPRYQVTQFGKPVTLSCSQTLNHNVMYWYQQKSSQAPKLLFHYYDKDFNNEADTPDNFQSRRPNTSFCFLDIRSPGLGDTAMYLCATDAGTGGNYGYTFGSGTRLTVV.

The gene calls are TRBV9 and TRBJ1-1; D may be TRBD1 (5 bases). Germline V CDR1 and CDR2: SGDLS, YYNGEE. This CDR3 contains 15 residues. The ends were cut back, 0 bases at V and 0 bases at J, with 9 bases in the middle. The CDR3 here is CASSVGQFMNTEAFF. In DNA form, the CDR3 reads TGTGCCAGCAGCGTAGGACAGTTCATGAACACTGAAGCTTTCTTT.

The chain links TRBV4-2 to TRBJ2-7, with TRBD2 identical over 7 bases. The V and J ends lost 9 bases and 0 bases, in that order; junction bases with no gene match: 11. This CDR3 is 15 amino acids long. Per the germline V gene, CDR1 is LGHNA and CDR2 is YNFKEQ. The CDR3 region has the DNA TGTGCCAGTTCGCCCTCCCTAGCGGTCTCCTACGAGCAGTACTTC. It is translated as CASSPSLAVSYEQYF.

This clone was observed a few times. For the CDR3, the DNA is TGTGCCTGGAGTGCCCAACAGGGATACGGCTACACCTTC. This encodes CAWSAQQGYGYTF. The chain couples TRBV30 to TRBJ1-2, with D maybe TRBD1 (6 bases). CDR1 is GTSNPN, CDR2 SVGIG, per germline (reference sequence). The CDR3 covers 13 residues. V was clipped by 1 base and J by 8 bases, with 14 bases between them.

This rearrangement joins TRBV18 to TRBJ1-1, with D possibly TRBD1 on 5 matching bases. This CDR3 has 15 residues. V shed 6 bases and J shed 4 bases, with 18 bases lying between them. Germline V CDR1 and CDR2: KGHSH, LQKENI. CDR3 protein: CASSPTQIGVTEAFF. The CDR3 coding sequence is TGTGCCAGCTCCCCTACCCAAATAGGGGTCACTGAAGCTTTCTTT.

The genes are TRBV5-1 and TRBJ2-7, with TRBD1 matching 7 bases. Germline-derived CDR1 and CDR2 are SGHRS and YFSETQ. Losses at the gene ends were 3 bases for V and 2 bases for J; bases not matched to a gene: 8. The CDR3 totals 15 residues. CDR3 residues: CASSSETGSTYEQYF. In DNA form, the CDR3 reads TGCGCCAGCAGCTCGGAGACAGGGAGTACCTACGAGCAGTACTTC.